These 18 T cell receptor beta chains were all obtained from the same sample, sequenced in a study of control samples from healthy donors and cancer patients. Sequencing used immunoSEQ multiplex PCR; TCRdb keeps in-frame clones, though not all of them. The data contain approximately 170,000 clones, around nine tenths of them singletons. Sequencing was performed on blood. The receptors derive from a man younger than 45 in good health.

The rearrangement joins TRBV27 to TRBJ2-1, with 8 bases identical to TRBD2. Trimming at V came to 2 bases and at J to 10 bases, leaving 1 base not matched to a gene. CDR1 and CDR2 (germline): MNHEY, SMNVEV (reference sequence). The CDR3 runs 12 residues. The CDR3 DNA sequence: TGTGCCAGCAGTTTAGCGGGAGGCGAGCAGTTCTTC. Protein sequence: CASSLAGGEQFF.

The rearrangement links TRBV28 to TRBJ2-2; TRBD1 or TRBD2 may be the D gene (5 bases each). The CDR3 length is 15 residues. The germline gives CDR1 MDHEN, CDR2 SYDVKM. Trimming shortened V by 4 bases and J by 8 bases, and 17 bases separated the two germline ends. CDR3 sequence (DNA): TGTGCCAGCAGTTCCCCCGGGGCTCGTACTGGGGAGCTGTTTTTT. The encoded protein is CASSSPGARTGELFF.

This clone was counted once. The chain employs TRBV10-3 and TRBJ1-1; D remains ambiguous. The CDR3 covers 11 residues. In germline, CDR1 is ENHRY, CDR2 SYGVKD. V was shortened by 8 bases and J by 7 bases, with 11 bases between the two germline ends. CDR3 nucleotides: TGTGCCATCCCGCCCCGGAGTGAAGCTTTCTTT. Protein: CAIPPRSEAFF.

This clone was picked up one time. V usage is TRBV6-2 or TRBV6-3 and J usage is TRBJ2-7, with D maybe TRBD1 (5 bases). Germline V gives CDR1 MNHEY, CDR2 SVGEGT. The ends were cut back, 6 bases at V and 5 bases at J, with 11 bases in the middle. This CDR3 comprises 12 residues. CDR3 residues: CASSFTGHEQYF. The CDR3 DNA follows: TGTGCCAGCAGCTTTACAGGACACGAGCAGTACTTC.

The genes are TRBV11-2 and TRBJ2-7; the D gene is possibly TRBD1 (6 bases). This CDR3 has 15 amino acids. The V gene lost 3 bases and the J gene lost 7 bases, with 19 bases spanning the gap. In germline, CDR1 is SGHAT, CDR2 FQNNGV. The CDR3 region is CASSFPRDTSWEQYF. Written as DNA, the CDR3 is TGTGCCAGCAGCTTCCCCCGGGACACTTCTTGGGAGCAGTACTTC.

In this sample, this clone turned up once. This chain connects TRBV15 to TRBJ1-5, with unresolved D. Looked up from germline, CDR1 is LNHNV and CDR2 is YYDKDF (reference sequence). V was trimmed by 4 bases and J by 4 bases, leaving 11 bases between them. The CDR3 runs 14 residues. CDR3 coding DNA: TGTGCCACCAGCATGGGCGATTGGAATCAGCCCCAGCATTTT. This gives the protein CATSMGDWNQPQHF.

The rearrangement joins TRBV14 to TRBJ2-5; a possible D gene is TRBD1 (5 bases). The CDR3 has 16 amino acids. V was shortened by 0 bases and J by 4 bases, with 15 bases between the two germline ends. Germline assignment: CDR1 SGHDN and CDR2 FVKESK. CDR3 protein: CASSQDENRRGETQYF. The CDR3 coding sequence is TGTGCCAGCAGCCAAGACGAGAACAGGCGAGGAGAGACCCAGTACTTC.

The chain carries TRBV30 and TRBJ1-1; no firm D call. V was trimmed by 3 bases and J by 3 bases, leaving 11 bases between them. Germline assignment: CDR1 GTSNPN and CDR2 SVGIG (reference sequence). The CDR3 totals 13 residues. CDR3 amino acids: CAWRLHSYTEAFF. In nucleotides, the CDR3 is TGTGCCTGGAGGCTTCACAGTTACACTGAAGCTTTCTTT.

This chain connects TRBV11-2 to TRBJ1-1, with a weak D call TRBD1 (5 bases). The CDR3 spans 14 residues. Germline-derived CDR1 and CDR2 are SGHAT and FQNNGV. V lost 5 bases and J 0 bases, leaving 10 bases between the germline ends. The CDR3 loop reads CASSKAGLNTEAFF. CDR3 in DNA: TGTGCCAGCAGCAAAGCAGGGTTGAACACTGAAGCTTTCTTT.

The rearrangement uses TRBV5-1 and TRBJ1-1; 7 bases line up with TRBD1. The CDR3 loop spans 15 amino acids. Germline CDR1 reads SGHRS; CDR2 reads YFSETQ. Losses at the gene ends were 4 bases for V and 2 bases for J; bases not matched to a gene: 8. DNA for the CDR3: TGCGCCAGCAGCATTTGGACAGGTGGCAACACTGAAGCTTTCTTT. Protein: CASSIWTGGNTEAFF.

This clone was observed a single time. This chain uses TRBV7-9 with TRBJ1-1; D possibly corresponds to TRBD1 (5 bases). Trimming took 0 bases from V and 4 from J, leaving 6 bases between them. The CDR3 spans 13 residues. Germline CDR1 reads SEHNR; CDR2 reads FQNEAQ (reference sequence). The CDR3: CASSLAGATEAFF. The DNA for the CDR3 is TGTGCCAGCAGCTTAGCTGGGGCCACTGAAGCTTTCTTT.

The chain joins TRBV28 to TRBJ2-1; 7 nucleotides line up with TRBD2. Germline assignment: CDR1 MDHEN and CDR2 SYDVKM. V lost 7 bases, J lost 7 bases, and 4 bases stayed unmatched. The CDR3 has 12 amino acids. This CDR3 is CASTPGGNEQFF. CDR3 in DNA: TGTGCCAGCACTCCGGGGGGAAATGAGCAGTTCTTC.

The gene calls are TRBV12-5 and TRBJ2-5, with TRBD1 identical over 7 bases. Germline CDR1 LGHNT, CDR2 FRNRAP. V lost 0 bases to trimming and J lost 4 bases; unmatched junction nucleotides: 8. The CDR3 totals 16 residues. CDR3 region: CASGLVRGGRGETQYF. The CDR3 DNA follows: TGTGCTAGTGGTTTGGTACGAGGGGGCAGGGGAGAGACCCAGTACTTC.

The chain is built from TRBV7-9 and TRBJ1-1; TRBD1 aligns across 10 bases. This CDR3 comprises 15 residues. J lost 0 bases, V lost 5 bases, and 3 bases had no gene match. Germline V lookup: CDR1 SEHNR, CDR2 FQNEAQ (reference sequence). CDR3: CASSGTGDLNTEAFF. The CDR3 region has the DNA TGTGCCAGCAGCGGGACAGGGGACCTGAACACTGAAGCTTTCTTT.

The chain has TRBV3-1 (or the pseudogene TRBV3-2) and TRBJ2-5, with TRBD1 as a possible D gene (5 bases). Trimming took 2 bases from V and 14 from J, leaving 12 bases between them. The CDR3 has 11 residues. The V gene's germline CDR1 is LGHDT and CDR2 YNNKEL (reference sequence). CDR3 DNA: TGTGCCAGCAGCCAACAGGGTCCCCGTTACTTC. Translation gives CASSQQGPRYF.

On this clone: This specimen includes other DNA sequences encoding the same CDR3. The rearrangement joins TRBV5-1 to TRBJ2-3; 7 bases match TRBD2. V lost 4 bases, J lost 2 bases, and 10 bases stayed unmatched. Germline V gene data show CDR1 as SGHRS and CDR2 as YFSETQ. This CDR3 contains 16 residues. The CDR3 spells CASSEPSGPYTDTQYF. In DNA form, the CDR3 reads TGCGCCAGCAGCGAACCTAGCGGCCCTTACACAGATACGCAGTATTTT.

This rearrangement joins TRBV9 to TRBJ1-3; no definite D call. Trimming removed 4 bases at V and 0 bases at J, with 11 bases between. CDR3 size: 15 residues. Germline CDR1 and CDR2: SGDLS and YYNGEE. The CDR3 coding sequence is TGTGCCAGCAGCAAGACTCAAAGCTCTGGAAACACCATATATTTT. This encodes CASSKTQSSGNTIYF.

This clone was detected once. V usage is TRBV7-9 and J usage is TRBJ1-4; D is undetermined. This CDR3 region has 16 residues. Germline V gives CDR1 SEHNR, CDR2 FQNEAQ (reference sequence). The ends were cut back, 5 bases at V and 0 bases at J, with 13 bases in the middle. The CDR3: CASSRTYGTTNEKLFF. Here the CDR3 DNA reads TGTGCCAGCAGCCGCACTTACGGTACAACTAATGAAAAACTGTTTTTT. Using reference TRBV7-9 and TRBJ1-4 for the parts outside the CDR3, the full variable domain is DTGVSQNPRHKITKRGQNVTFRCDPISEHNRLYWYRQTLGQGPEFLTYFQNEAQLEKSRLLSDRFSAERPKGSFSTLEIQRTEQGDSAMYLCASSRTYGTTNEKLFFGSGTQLSVL.